One T cell receptor beta chain is described in this entry. The data derive from a study of T cell repertoires in cytomegalovirus infection. In TCRdb, the reads were re-called with MiXCR into one record per CDR3 protein. The table has 180,000 or so distinct CDR3 sequences, 17% seen once. The CDR3 length is 15 residues. The germline V gene has CDR1 MGHRA and CDR2 YSYEKL. V dropped 1 base and J dropped 6 bases, with 13 bases sitting between them. V gene TRBV4-1 combines with J gene TRBJ2-1; D gene uncertain. The origin of this receptor is a human donor in good health (CMV status not recorded). Some clones in this sample may be carry-over from other donors' samples. Sequenced: CD8+ T cells from PBMCs. The CDR3 region is CASSQALFFGNEQFF. The CDR3 DNA sequence: TGCGCCAGCAGCCAAGCACTTTTCTTCGGCAATGAGCAGTTCTTC.